These 2 T cell receptor beta chains were all obtained from the same sample, sequenced in a study of T cells in Graves' hyperthyroidism and ophthalmopathy. Amplification of TCR beta CDR3 regions was performed using RNA transcripts as template. The primer set for the first-round RT-PCR of the TCR CDR3 was HTBI. Each CDR3 protein is one row after TCRdb ran MiXCR on the multiplex PCR reads. Among about 420,000 distinct CDR3 sequences, 15% to 17% were seen once, and the ten largest hold 13% to 15%. Sequencing input: blood. Receptors originate from a woman under 30 with Graves' hyperthyroidism.

This clonotype appeared a few times. The rearrangement links TRBV11-3 to TRBJ2-3; a weak D match, TRBD2 (6 bases). V lost 4 bases and J 1 base, leaving 12 bases between the germline ends. Looked up from germline, CDR1 is SGHNT and CDR2 is YENEEA. The CDR3 is made up of 15 amino acids. CDR3 region: CASSSQGTRTDTQYF. In DNA form, the CDR3 reads TGTGCCAGCAGCTCCCAAGGGACTCGCACAGATACGCAGTATTTT.

This clonotype was observed a few times. V and J are TRBV25-1 and TRBJ1-2; 9 bases are shared with TRBD1. Unmatched junction bases numbered 7, after V lost 6 bases and J lost 8 bases. CDR3 length: 13 residues. CDR1 and CDR2 (germline): MGHDK, SYGVNS. The CDR3 spells CASREQGADGYTF. The CDR3 bases are TGTGCCAGCAGGGAACAGGGGGCAGACGGCTACACCTTC.